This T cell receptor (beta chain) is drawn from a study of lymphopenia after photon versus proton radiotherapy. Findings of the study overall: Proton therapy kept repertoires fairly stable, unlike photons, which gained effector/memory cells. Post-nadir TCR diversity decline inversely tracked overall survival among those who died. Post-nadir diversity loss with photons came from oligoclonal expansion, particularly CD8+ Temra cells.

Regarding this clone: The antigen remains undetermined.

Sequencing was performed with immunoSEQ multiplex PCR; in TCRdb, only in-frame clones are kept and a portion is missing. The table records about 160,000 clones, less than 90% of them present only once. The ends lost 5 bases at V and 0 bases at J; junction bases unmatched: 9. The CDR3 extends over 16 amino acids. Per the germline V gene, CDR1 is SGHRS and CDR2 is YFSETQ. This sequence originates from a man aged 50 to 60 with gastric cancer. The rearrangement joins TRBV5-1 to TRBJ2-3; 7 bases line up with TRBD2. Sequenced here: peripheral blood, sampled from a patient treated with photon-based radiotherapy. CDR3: CASSPLLAPSTDTQYF. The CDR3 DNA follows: TGCGCCAGCAGTCCTCTACTAGCGCCTAGCACAGATACGCAGTATTTT. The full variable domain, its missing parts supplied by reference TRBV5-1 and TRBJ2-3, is KAGVTQTPRYLIKTRGQQVTLSCSPISGHRSVSWYQQTPGQGLQFLFEYFSETQRNKGNFPGRFSGRQFSNSRSEMNVSTLELGDSALYLCASSPLLAPSTDTQYFGPGTRLTVL.